Sequencing of this T cell receptor beta chain was carried out in a study of shared clonotypes between healthy human individuals (dated by TCRdb to between 2020 and 2021). For the wider study: A few men and two women, aged 18 to 49 years, made up the cohort. For each donor, CD4 naive and CD4 memory were each given three plates, CD8 naive was given two plates, and CD8 memory was given one plate. To estimate repertoire size and how much clonotype sharing occurs between individuals, the study deeply sequenced the blood TCR repertoires of a handful of healthy adults. Different laboratories and diverse techniques were used to prepare libraries and sequence TCR repertoires, to increase sequencing depth and limit assay-specific biases. Between about 0.8 and 8.9 billion PBMCs per donor were obtained by leukapheresis. The investigation overall reported the following: The genetic and exposure-history diversity represented was limited by the small number of donors. Even with the large sequencing depth, rarefaction of the sorted-subset datasets indicated that sequencing was incomplete. Pairwise subsampling led to the expectation that sequencing depth would affect the degree of clonotype sharing among donors. Larger estimated clonotype richness was generally found for naive subsets than for memory subsets. Compared with non-shared clonotypes, the clonotypes found in all four sorted-subset donors had higher generation probabilities. Sampling was restricted to blood, and TCR repertoires in tissues likely differ from the TCR repertoires found in blood. When four donors were compared, the shared fraction of clonotypes was 5% to 6.5% for naive CD4, 3% to 4% for naive CD8, 2% to 2.5% for memory CD4, and less than 0.5% for memory CD8.

According to the germline V gene (reference sequence), CDR1 reads LNHDA and CDR2 reads SQIVND. The CDR3 numbers 14 residues from cysteine through phenylalanine. This entry keeps only the CDR3 DNA: 42 bases, framed from base 1. Deletion took 7 bases off V and 0 bases off J, with a span of 10 bases between the germline ends. Using the deep immunoSEQ assay, multiplex PCR amplified TCR CDR3 regions from genomic DNA. For each cell subset, the extracted genomic DNA was distributed evenly across all wells of several immunoSEQ 96-well plates, and each plate served as one replicate. For sorted subsets, 150 to 250 ng of genomic DNA, equivalent to 25,000 to 35,000 T cell genomes, went into each replicate PCR. The purified libraries were quantified using a Qubit 3.0 fluorometer, sized with a Bioanalyzer 2100, and then quantified again using the KAPA Library Quantification kit. A separate single-read 150-cycle Illumina NextSeq 550 flow cell was used to sequence each immunoSEQ 96-well plate. As for the authors' bioinformatics: Because the immunoSEQ output held only junctional sequences and lacked quality scores, the filtering could not match the filtering applied to full-length reads. To assign V/J genes and CDR3, sequences were annotated using PyIR, a Python wrapper for IgBLAST v1.9, with IMGT germline references. Reads were removed for weak V/J assignments (E-value above 1e-6), missing CDR3, stop codons, out-of-frame junctions, or ambiguous translated residues. A V3J clonotype was defined by an identical inferred V gene, J gene, and CDR3 amino acid sequence. The percentage overlap between two repertoires was calculated by dividing the number of shared unique clonotypes by the size of the smaller repertoire. Three approaches were used to assess repertoire richness: RTK rarefaction, the Chao1 estimator, and Recon v2.1 estimates of unobserved clonotypes. Generation probabilities for all TCRbeta clonotypes obtained by the gDNA method from four donors were computed using OLGA. Here the immuneACCESS table is served through TCRdb, limited to in-frame sequences with V and J called. Missing clones are a known gap in these copies; in checked studies unresolved V genes cover under half, and the rest lacks a known reason. V, J and clone size derive from that table, while D and trimming were established from the DNA sequence. In this sample the table shows roughly 2.1 million clones, about 93% of which occur a single time. The leading ten clones occupy around 1.7% of the sample.

CD8 naive samples consisted of CD45RO-negative cells that were positively selected for CCR7, yielding a CD45RA+CCR7+ population without TemRA cells. Healthy HIV-negative adults with no recently reported acute infections or vaccinations were included as donors. Every donor was a Caucasian adult living in Nashville, Tennessee, USA. After blood collection by leukapheresis, PBMCs were isolated using Ficoll-Histopaque density gradient centrifugation and then cryopreserved in the vapor phase of liquid nitrogen. Analytical flow cytometry was used to check the purity and quantity of every magnetically sorted T cell population. Genomic DNA was isolated from every sorted fraction and measured by UV absorbance on a Nanodrop 2000c. This clone came up a few times. What this receptor recognizes is not known. No base quality values were provided; no much bigger clone lies one nucleotide off.

The chain joins TRBV19 to TRBJ1-3; a tentative D match to TRBD1 spans 6 bases. Input material: naive CD8+ T cells from PBMCs. The cell subset or site label of this sample denotes: CD45RA+CCR7+. The sequence derives from a man in his late teens or twenties in good health. Some clones in this sample may be carry-over from other donors' samples. The DNA is TGTGCCAGTACTTTCAGGGGCTCTGGAAACACCATATATTTT. Its amino acids are CASTFRGSGNTIYF.